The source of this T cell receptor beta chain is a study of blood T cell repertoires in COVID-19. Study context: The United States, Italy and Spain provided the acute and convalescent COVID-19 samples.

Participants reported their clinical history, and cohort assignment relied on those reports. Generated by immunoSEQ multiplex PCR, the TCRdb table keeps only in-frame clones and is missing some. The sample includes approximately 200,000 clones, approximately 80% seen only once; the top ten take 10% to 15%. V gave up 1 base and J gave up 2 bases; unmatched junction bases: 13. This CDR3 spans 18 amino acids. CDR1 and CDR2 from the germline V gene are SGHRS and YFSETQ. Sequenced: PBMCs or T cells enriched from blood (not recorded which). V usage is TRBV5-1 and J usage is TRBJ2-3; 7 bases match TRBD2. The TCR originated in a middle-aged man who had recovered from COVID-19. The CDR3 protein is CASSLFGGAGPYTDTQYF. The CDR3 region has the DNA TGCGCCAGCAGCTTGTTTGGGGGAGCGGGACCGTACACAGATACGCAGTATTTT.